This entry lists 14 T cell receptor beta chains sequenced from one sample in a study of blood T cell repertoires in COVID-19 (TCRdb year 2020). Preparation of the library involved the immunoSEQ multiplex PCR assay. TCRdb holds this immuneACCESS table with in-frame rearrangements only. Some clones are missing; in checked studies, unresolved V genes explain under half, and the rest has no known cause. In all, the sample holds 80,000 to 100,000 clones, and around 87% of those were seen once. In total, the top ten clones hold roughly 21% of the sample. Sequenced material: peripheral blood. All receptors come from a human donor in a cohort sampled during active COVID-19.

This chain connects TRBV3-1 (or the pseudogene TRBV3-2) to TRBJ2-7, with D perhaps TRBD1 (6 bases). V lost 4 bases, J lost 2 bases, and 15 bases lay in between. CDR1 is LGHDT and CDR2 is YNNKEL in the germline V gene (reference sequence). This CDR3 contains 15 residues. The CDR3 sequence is CASSLAGASTYEQYF. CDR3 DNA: TGTGCCAGCAGCCTGGCAGGGGCATCGACCTACGAGCAGTACTTC.

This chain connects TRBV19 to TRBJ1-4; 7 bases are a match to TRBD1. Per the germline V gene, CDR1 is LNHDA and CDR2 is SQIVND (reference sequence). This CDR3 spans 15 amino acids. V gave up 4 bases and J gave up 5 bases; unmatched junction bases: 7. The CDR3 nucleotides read TGTGCCAGTAGTACTGGACAGGCCTCAAATGAAAAACTGTTTTTT. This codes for CASSTGQASNEKLFF.

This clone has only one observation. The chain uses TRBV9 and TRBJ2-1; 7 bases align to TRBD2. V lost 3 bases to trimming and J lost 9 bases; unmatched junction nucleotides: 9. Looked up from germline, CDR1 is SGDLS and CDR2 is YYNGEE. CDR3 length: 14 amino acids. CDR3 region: CASSAAGVSGEQFF. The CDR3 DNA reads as TGTGCCAGCAGCGCGGCGGGAGTCTCAGGTGAGCAGTTCTTC.

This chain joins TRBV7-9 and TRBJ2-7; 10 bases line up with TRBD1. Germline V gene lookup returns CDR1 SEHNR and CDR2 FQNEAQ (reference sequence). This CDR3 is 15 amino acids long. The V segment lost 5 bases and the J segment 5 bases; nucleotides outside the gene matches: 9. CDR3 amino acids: CASSPQTGGLHEQYF. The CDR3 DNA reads TGTGCCAGCAGCCCTCAGACAGGGGGCCTCCACGAGCAGTACTTC.

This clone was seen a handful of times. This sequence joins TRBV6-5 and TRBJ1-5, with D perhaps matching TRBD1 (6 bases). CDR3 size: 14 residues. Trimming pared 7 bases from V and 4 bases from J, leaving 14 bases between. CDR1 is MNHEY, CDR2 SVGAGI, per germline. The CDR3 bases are TGTGCCAGCACTTCAGGGGCCGCGAATCAGCCCCAGCATTTT. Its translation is CASTSGAANQPQHF.

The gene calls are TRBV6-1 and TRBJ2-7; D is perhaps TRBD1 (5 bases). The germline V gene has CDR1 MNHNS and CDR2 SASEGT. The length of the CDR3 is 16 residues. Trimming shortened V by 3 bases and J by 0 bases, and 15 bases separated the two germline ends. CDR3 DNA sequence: TGTGCCAGCAGTGATCTGGGGCAGGGAAACTCCTACGAGCAGTACTTC. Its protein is CASSDLGQGNSYEQYF.

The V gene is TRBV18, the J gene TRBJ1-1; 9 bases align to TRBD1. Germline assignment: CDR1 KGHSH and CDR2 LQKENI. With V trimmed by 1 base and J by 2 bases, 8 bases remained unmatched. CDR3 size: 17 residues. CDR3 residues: CASSPLTTGQGNTEAFF. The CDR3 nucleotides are TGTGCCAGCTCACCACTTACAACGGGACAGGGTAACACTGAAGCTTTCTTT.

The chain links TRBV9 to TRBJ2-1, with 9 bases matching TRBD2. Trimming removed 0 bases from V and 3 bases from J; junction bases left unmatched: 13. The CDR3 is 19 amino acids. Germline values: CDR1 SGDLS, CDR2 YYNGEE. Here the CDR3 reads CASSVGPSGMGVGYNEQFF. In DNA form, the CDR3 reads TGTGCCAGCAGCGTAGGGCCTAGCGGGATGGGGGTGGGCTACAATGAGCAGTTCTTC.

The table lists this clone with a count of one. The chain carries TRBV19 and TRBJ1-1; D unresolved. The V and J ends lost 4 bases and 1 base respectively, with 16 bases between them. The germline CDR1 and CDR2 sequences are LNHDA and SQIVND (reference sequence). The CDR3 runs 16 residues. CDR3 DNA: TGTGCCAGTAGTAGACCCCCGCAGGCTGGGAACACTGAAGCTTTCTTT. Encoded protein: CASSRPPQAGNTEAFF. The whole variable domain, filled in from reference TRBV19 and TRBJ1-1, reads DGGITQSPKYLFRKEGQNVTLSCEQNLNHDAMYWYRQDPGQGLRLIYYSQIVNDFQKGDIAEGYSVSREKKESFPLTVTSAQKNPTAFYLCASSRPPQAGNTEAFFGQGTRLTVV.

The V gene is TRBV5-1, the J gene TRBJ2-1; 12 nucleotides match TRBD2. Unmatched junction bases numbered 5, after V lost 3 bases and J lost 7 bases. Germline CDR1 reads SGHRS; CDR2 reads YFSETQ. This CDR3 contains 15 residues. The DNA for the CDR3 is TGCGCCAGCAGCTCAGGACTAGCGGGACCTAATGAGCAGTTCTTC. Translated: CASSSGLAGPNEQFF.

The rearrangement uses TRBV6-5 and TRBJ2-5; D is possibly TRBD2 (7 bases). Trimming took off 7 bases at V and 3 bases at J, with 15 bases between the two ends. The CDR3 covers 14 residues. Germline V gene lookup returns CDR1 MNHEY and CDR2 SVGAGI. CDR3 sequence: CASNQDSGEETQYF. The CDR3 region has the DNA TGTGCCAGCAATCAGGACAGCGGGGAAGAGACCCAGTACTTC.

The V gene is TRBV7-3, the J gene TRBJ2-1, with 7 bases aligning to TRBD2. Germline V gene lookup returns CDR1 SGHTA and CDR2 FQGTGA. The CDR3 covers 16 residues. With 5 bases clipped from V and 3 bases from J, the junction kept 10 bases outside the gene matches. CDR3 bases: TGTGCCAGCAGCCAACACTCGGCTAGCGGCTACAATGAGCAGTTCTTC. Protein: CASSQHSASGYNEQFF.

For the CDR3, the DNA is TGTGCCAGCAGCTTATATGGGGGACAGGGGGTCTACAATGAGCAGTTCTTC. This encodes CASSLYGGQGVYNEQFF. The rearrangement joins TRBV7-9 to TRBJ2-1; 11 bases agree with TRBD1. The CDR3 consists of 17 residues. CDR1 is SEHNR and CDR2 is FQNEAQ in the germline V gene (reference sequence). V gave up 2 bases and J gave up 3 bases; unmatched junction bases: 6.

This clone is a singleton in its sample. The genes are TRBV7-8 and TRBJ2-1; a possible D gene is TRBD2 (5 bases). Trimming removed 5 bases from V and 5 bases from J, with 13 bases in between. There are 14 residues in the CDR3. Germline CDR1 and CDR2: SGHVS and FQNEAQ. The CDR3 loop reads CASSLRGLHNEQFF. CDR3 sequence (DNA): TGTGCCAGCAGCCTTAGAGGACTGCACAATGAGCAGTTCTTC.